This T cell receptor beta chain was captured by sequencing in a study of T-cell memory formation after mild COVID-19. Study as a whole: TCR clustering was largely donor specific.

TCR alpha and TCR beta cDNA libraries carrying sample barcodes and UMIs came from 5'RACE with constant-segment primers. TCRdb reanalysed the 5' RACE reads using MiXCR and keeps one entry per CDR3 protein. The data show 150,000 to 200,000 distinct CDR3 sequences, 31% seen once. Findings and caveats of the study: Some SARS-CoV-2-responding clones were already detected in memory before infection.

The V and J ends lost 2 bases and 2 bases respectively, with 10 bases between them. This CDR3 comprises 14 residues. Germline CDR1 ENHRY, CDR2 SYGVKD. This clonotype was seen more than once but under ten times. The antigen is undetermined. Sequenced sample: PBMCs or a T cell subset sorted from them (not recorded which). The receptor was derived from an adult woman who had mild COVID-19 (a few samples of this study predate the infection). Cell type and time point are not known. The chain employs TRBV10-3 and TRBJ2-7; TRBD1 might be the D (7 bases). The CDR3 DNA follows: TGTGCCATCAGTGAGGACAGGGAGGCCTACGAGCAGTACTTC. Encoded protein: CAISEDREAYEQYF.